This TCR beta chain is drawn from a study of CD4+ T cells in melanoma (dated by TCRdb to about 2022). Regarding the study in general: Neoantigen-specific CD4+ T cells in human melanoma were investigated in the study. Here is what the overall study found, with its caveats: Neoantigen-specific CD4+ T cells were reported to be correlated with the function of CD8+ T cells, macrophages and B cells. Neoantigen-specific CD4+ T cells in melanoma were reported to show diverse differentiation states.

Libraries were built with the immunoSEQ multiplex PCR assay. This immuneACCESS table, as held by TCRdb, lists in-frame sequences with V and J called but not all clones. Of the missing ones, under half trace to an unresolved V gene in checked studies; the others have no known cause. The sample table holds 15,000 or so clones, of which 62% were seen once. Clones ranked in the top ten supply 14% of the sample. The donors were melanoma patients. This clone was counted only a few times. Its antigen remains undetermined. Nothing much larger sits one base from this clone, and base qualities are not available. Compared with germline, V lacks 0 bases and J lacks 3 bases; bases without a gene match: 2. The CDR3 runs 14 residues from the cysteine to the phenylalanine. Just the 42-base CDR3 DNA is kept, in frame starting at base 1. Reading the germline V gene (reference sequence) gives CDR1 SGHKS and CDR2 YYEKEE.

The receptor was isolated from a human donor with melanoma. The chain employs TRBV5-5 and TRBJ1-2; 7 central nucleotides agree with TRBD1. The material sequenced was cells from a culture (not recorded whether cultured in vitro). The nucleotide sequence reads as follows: TGTGCCAGCAGCTTGGGACAGGGAGACTATGGCTACACCTTC. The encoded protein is CASSLGQGDYGYTF.